These 27 T cell receptor beta chains were all obtained from the same sample, sequenced in a study of shared clonotypes between healthy human individuals. Assay used: immunoSEQ multiplex PCR; TCRdb lists only in-frame clones, some missing. The sample holds roughly 700,000 clones, 74% seen once. The specimen was memory CD4+ T cells sorted from blood. Subset denoted: CD45RA-negative fraction. The receptors shown here come from a woman aged 30 to 39 in good health.

This clone showed up just a few times. This chain uses TRBV5-1 with TRBJ2-1, with D hard to call. This CDR3 is 14 amino acids long. CDR1 and CDR2 from the germline V gene are SGHRS and YFSETQ. Trimming shortened V by 6 bases and J by 0 bases, and 10 bases separated the two germline ends. DNA of the CDR3: TGCGCCAGCAACGGCGGAAGCTCCTACAATGAGCAGTTCTTC. Protein: CASNGGSSYNEQFF. Together with reference TRBV5-1 and TRBJ2-1, the CDR3 gives the full variable domain: KAGVTQTPRYLIKTRGQQVTLSCSPISGHRSVSWYQQTPGQGLQFLFEYFSETQRNKGNFPGRFSGRQFSNSRSEMNVSTLELGDSALYLCASNGGSSYNEQFFGPGTRLTVL.

A word on this clone: Distinct nucleotide sequences in the sample also encode this CDR3. The chain joins TRBV6-1 to TRBJ1-1; D is perhaps TRBD1 (5 bases). This CDR3 has 13 amino acids. Germline values: CDR1 MNHNS, CDR2 SASEGT. V was pared by 2 bases and J by 4 bases, with 8 bases between. The CDR3 DNA reads TGTGCCAGCAGTGAATTGGGGGGCACTGAAGCTTTCTTT. Its translation: CASSELGGTEAFF.

The J gene is TRBJ1-4, the V gene TRBV29-1; D is undetermined. The CDR3 runs to 11 residues. The germline V gene has CDR1 SQVTM and CDR2 ANQGSEA. Trimming stripped 4 bases from V and 4 bases from J, with 4 bases between. CDR3 bases: TGCAGCGTTGTAGGTAATGAAAAACTGTTTTTT. Protein product: CSVVGNEKLFF.

This rearrangement joins TRBV29-1 to TRBJ2-5, with D possibly TRBD1 on 6 matching bases. The V and J ends lost 7 bases and 1 base respectively, with 13 bases between them. This CDR3 is built from 13 residues. Germline V gives CDR1 SQVTM, CDR2 ANQGSEA. The CDR3 DNA follows: TGCAGCGCCCGCCAGGGGCGCCAAGAGACCCAGTACTTC. This gives the protein CSARQGRQETQYF.

Here the CDR3 DNA reads TGTGCCAGCAGCTTGAGGGGGCGGACAGATACGCAGTATTTT. This encodes CASSLRGRTDTQYF. The V and J genes are TRBV12-1 and TRBJ2-3; TRBD1 is the table's D call, not checked against the DNA. TRBV12-1 is a recognized pseudogene. The CDR3 length is 14 residues.

This chain links TRBV7-8 with TRBJ2-7, with 8 bases identical to TRBD2. The germline V gene encodes CDR1 SGHVS and CDR2 FQNEAQ. The J segment lost 1 base and the V segment lost 3 bases, leaving 8 bases of the junction unmatched. The CDR3 runs to 16 residues. This CDR3 reads CASSLTSAGQSYEQYF. The CDR3 region has the DNA TGTGCCAGCAGCTTGACTAGCGCTGGGCAATCCTACGAGCAGTACTTC.

This clone was recorded a few times. The chain uses TRBV5-1 and TRBJ2-6; a possible D gene is TRBD2 (6 bases). V lost 4 bases and J 4 bases, leaving 15 bases between the germline ends. The CDR3 has 16 residues. The germline gives CDR1 SGHRS, CDR2 YFSETQ. The CDR3 DNA sequence: TGCGCCAGCAGCACGGGAGCTCTGTTAGGGGCCAACGTCCTGACTTTC. Translating gives CASSTGALLGANVLTF.

The chain joins TRBV5-1 to TRBJ2-5; 12 bases line up with TRBD2. There are 14 residues in the CDR3. Trimming took 3 bases from V and 5 from J; bases not matched to a gene: 2. In germline, CDR1 is SGHRS, CDR2 YFSETQ. The DNA of the CDR3 is TGCGCCAGCAGCTCGACTAGCGGGAGTGAGACCCAGTACTTC. Protein: CASSSTSGSETQYF.

Of note for this clone: The sample holds other DNA sequences that translate to the same CDR3. This sequence joins TRBV5-1 and TRBJ2-5; D might be TRBD1 or TRBD2, each matching 7 bases. Germline V CDR1 and CDR2: SGHRS, YFSETQ. This CDR3 spans 14 amino acids. The V gene lost 0 bases and the J gene lost 5 bases, with 11 bases spanning the gap. The CDR3 DNA is TGCGCCAGCAGCTTGGGACAGGGAGGGGAGACCCAGTACTTC. This codes for CASSLGQGGETQYF.

The chain has TRBV5-1 and TRBJ1-1, with TRBD1 matching over 9 bases. This CDR3 is built from 17 residues. From germline, CDR1 is SGHRS and CDR2 YFSETQ. Trimming took 4 bases from V and 6 from J; bases not matched to a gene: 16. The CDR3 DNA reads TGCGCCAGCAGCACTCTACAGGGGGCTGGGTTGGACGCTGAAGCTTTCTTT. Encoded protein: CASSTLQGAGLDAEAFF.

V and J are TRBV14 and TRBJ2-2, with D perhaps TRBD1 (5 bases). V was clipped by 6 bases and J by 3 bases, with 11 bases between them. CDR1 is SGHDN, CDR2 FVKESK, per germline. The CDR3 consists of 14 residues. The CDR3 sequence: CASSSLTDTGELFF. The CDR3 bases are TGTGCCAGCAGTTCGTTGACAGACACCGGGGAGCTGTTTTTT.

The V call is TRBV5-4, the J call TRBJ2-7; 7 bases map to TRBD1. Germline-derived CDR1 and CDR2 are SGHNT and YYREEE (reference sequence). The CDR3 totals 14 residues. Trimming removed 4 bases from V and 4 bases from J; junction bases left unmatched: 8. CDR3 nucleotides: TGTGCCAGCAGCCGGTCGACAGGGACATACGAGCAGTACTTC. Its translation is CASSRSTGTYEQYF.

The chain links TRBV27 to TRBJ2-2; D may be TRBD2 (5 bases). Germline CDR1 and CDR2: MNHEY and SMNVEV (reference sequence). Trimming removed 7 bases from V and 4 bases from J, with 16 bases in between. CDR3 length: 15 residues. The CDR3 spells CASNSLGAGTGELFF. Here the CDR3 DNA reads TGTGCCAGCAACTCATTGGGAGCCGGCACCGGGGAGCTGTTTTTT.

The J gene is TRBJ2-7, the V gene TRBV7-3; D might be TRBD1 (5 bases). Trimming pared 1 base from V and 6 bases from J, leaving 16 bases between. Germline CDR1 reads SGHTA; CDR2 reads FQGTGA. The CDR3 loop spans 15 amino acids. CDR3: CASSLNLRGDAEQYF. The DNA of the CDR3 is TGTGCCAGCAGCTTAAACTTAAGGGGTGACGCCGAGCAGTACTTC.

J is TRBJ2-5 and V is TRBV4-1; D is unclear. Looked up from germline, CDR1 is MGHRA and CDR2 is YSYEKL. V lost 1 base and J 1 base, leaving 10 bases between the germline ends. The CDR3 covers 15 residues. The CDR3 DNA reads as TGCGCCAGCAGCCAAGTTGCTACCCTCCAAGAGACCCAGTACTTC. Encoded protein: CASSQVATLQETQYF.

The rearrangement joins TRBV6-1 to TRBJ1-1, with a tentative D call TRBD1 (5 bases). The CDR3 spans 13 residues. Germline V CDR1 and CDR2: MNHNS, SASEGT. Trimming removed 3 bases from V and 3 bases from J, with 8 bases in between. The CDR3 sequence is CASSEGRHTEAFF. CDR3 DNA: TGTGCCAGCAGTGAGGGACGGCACACTGAAGCTTTCTTT.

The table lists this clone with a few counts. The same CDR3 also results from other DNA sequences found in this sample. V usage is TRBV5-1 and J usage is TRBJ1-5, with D perhaps TRBD1 (6 bases). V was trimmed by 0 bases and J by 5 bases, leaving 12 bases between them. This CDR3 contains 15 residues. Germline V gene sequence: CDR1 SGHRS, CDR2 YFSETQ. In nucleotides, the CDR3 is TGCGCCAGCAGCTTGGACGGACAGCCGGATCAGCCCCAGCATTTT. Its translation: CASSLDGQPDQPQHF.

The genes are TRBV5-4 and TRBJ2-7; 10 nucleotides agree with TRBD1. CDR3 size: 15 residues. Germline V CDR1 and CDR2: SGHNT, YYREEE (reference sequence). Germline trimming cut 3 bases from V and 4 bases from J; bases unmatched to any gene: 7. CDR3 DNA sequence: TGTGCCAGCAGCTCCACGGGACAGGGGAGGTACGAGCAGTACTTC. As protein: CASSSTGQGRYEQYF.

This clone was observed a single time. The chain links TRBV9 to TRBJ2-2; 11 positions match TRBD2. The V segment lost 5 bases and the J segment 6 bases; nucleotides outside the gene matches: 9. The CDR3 is 16 residues long. Germline V gene data show CDR1 as SGDLS and CDR2 as YYNGEE. The CDR3 DNA reads as TGTGCCAGCAGTGGCTGGGTAGCGGGAGGGCCCGGGGAGCTGTTTTTT. Its protein product is CASSGWVAGGPGELFF.

The chain links TRBV28 to TRBJ1-4, with 7 bases matching TRBD1. Germline V lookup: CDR1 MDHEN, CDR2 SYDVKM. This CDR3 spans 15 amino acids. With 3 bases clipped from V and 4 bases from J, the junction kept 5 bases outside the gene matches. CDR3 region: CASSFGGQNNEKLFF. The DNA for the CDR3 is TGTGCCAGCAGTTTCGGGGGACAGAATAATGAAAAACTGTTTTTT.

This clone came up a few times. The chain couples TRBV5-4 to TRBJ2-7, with D possibly matching TRBD2 (5 bases). The CDR3 runs to 14 residues. Per germline, CDR1 SGHNT and CDR2 YYREEE (reference sequence). Trimming shortened V by 0 bases and J by 3 bases, and 10 bases separated the two germline ends. The CDR3 DNA follows: TGTGCCAGCAGCTTGGCGAACCGGGACTACGAGCAGTACTTC. Amino acids: CASSLANRDYEQYF.

Comments on this clone: A read error likely explains this, since a far larger clone differs by one base. In the same sample, other DNA sequences code for this CDR3. The gene calls are TRBV19 and TRBJ1-5; 7 bases map to TRBD1. The CDR3 sequence is 18 residues long. Trimming took 7 bases from V and 0 from J; bases not matched to a gene: 15. Germline CDR1 LNHDA, CDR2 SQIVND (reference sequence). The CDR3: CASTPGWDSPYSNQPQHF. The CDR3 DNA follows: TGTGCCAGTACCCCAGGATGGGACAGCCCTTATAGCAATCAGCCCCAGCATTTT.

This clone was detected many times. The rearrangement uses TRBV5-1 and TRBJ2-7, with unresolved D. V was pared by 2 bases and J by 3 bases, with 15 bases between. CDR1 and CDR2 (germline): SGHRS, YFSETQ. There are 15 residues in the CDR3. CDR3 coding DNA: TGCGCCAGCAGCTTCCGGTCCCAACATCTCTACGAGCAGTACTTC. The encoded protein is CASSFRSQHLYEQYF.

The chain recombines TRBV2 with TRBJ1-1; tentatively, D is TRBD1 (6 bases). The CDR3 has 13 residues. CDR1 and CDR2 (germline): SNHLY, FYNNEI. V lost 3 bases and J lost 8, with 13 bases in between. In DNA, the CDR3 is TGTGCCAGCAGTGATATCACCGGGACAGAAGCTTTCTTT. As protein: CASSDITGTEAFF. Full variable domain (outside the CDR3, taken from reference TRBV2 and TRBJ1-1): EPEVTQTPSHQVTQMGQEVILRCVPISNHLYFYWYRQILGQKVEFLVSFYNNEISEKSEIFDDQFSVERPDGSNFTLKIRSTKLEDSAMYFCASSDITGTEAFFGQGTRLTVV.

The chain has TRBV19 and TRBJ1-5, with D possibly matching TRBD1 (6 bases). Looked up from germline, CDR1 is LNHDA and CDR2 is SQIVND (reference sequence). Trimming took off 4 bases at V and 4 bases at J, with 17 bases between the two ends. The CDR3 length is 16 residues. CDR3 protein: CASSTPRQASNQPQHF. CDR3 bases: TGTGCCAGTAGTACGCCAAGACAGGCTTCTAATCAGCCCCAGCATTTT. Variable domain in full (rest from reference TRBV19 and TRBJ1-5): DGGITQSPKYLFRKEGQNVTLSCEQNLNHDAMYWYRQDPGQGLRLIYYSQIVNDFQKGDIAEGYSVSREKKESFPLTVTSAQKNPTAFYLCASSTPRQASNQPQHFGDGTRLSIL.

Comment on this clone: Other DNA sequences in this sample translate to the same CDR3. This rearrangement joins TRBV27 to TRBJ2-4; possible D gene TRBD2, 6 bases. CDR1 is MNHEY and CDR2 is SMNVEV in the germline V gene (reference sequence). This CDR3 has 13 amino acids. V was cut by 6 bases and J by 0 bases, with 6 bases left in between. The CDR3 bases are TGTGCCAGCAGGGGACTAGCCAAAAACATTCAGTACTTC. Residues: CASRGLAKNIQYF.

This sequence joins TRBV28 and TRBJ1-5; 8 nucleotides line up with TRBD1. Per germline, CDR1 MDHEN and CDR2 SYDVKM. The CDR3 spans 15 residues. V lost 4 bases to trimming and J lost 8 bases; unmatched junction nucleotides: 10. The CDR3 protein is CASSWGQARVKPQHF. The DNA for the CDR3 is TGTGCCAGCAGTTGGGGACAGGCTCGGGTCAAGCCCCAGCATTTT.